These 10 T cell receptor beta chains were sequenced from one sample in a study of T cell responses to AZD1222 COVID-19 vaccine. Using immunoSEQ multiplex PCR, the repertoire was profiled, and TCRdb retains in-frame clones only, with some absent. The repertoire holds about 110,000 clones, with about 88% as singletons. The sample in question was peripheral blood, obtained on day 0 of AZD1222 vaccination. Receptor source: an adult in good health.

J is TRBJ1-4 and V is TRBV2; no clear D. Trimming cost V 8 bases and J 0 bases, with 10 bases left between them. Germline V gene sequence: CDR1 SNHLY, CDR2 FYNNEI. The CDR3 has 14 residues. CDR3 region: CASRKQTTNEKLFF. The CDR3, as DNA: TGTGCCAGCCGAAAACAGACAACTAATGAAAAACTGTTTTTT.

The chain employs TRBV10-2 and TRBJ1-2, with D possibly TRBD1 on 6 matching bases. The V end lost 2 bases, the J end lost 0 bases, and 10 bases lay between the germline ends. From germline, CDR1 is WSHSY and CDR2 SAAADI. The CDR3 sequence is 15 residues long. The CDR3 loop is CASSESRGTNYGYTF. CDR3 DNA: TGCGCCAGCAGTGAGAGCAGGGGAACTAACTATGGCTACACCTTC.

V and J are TRBV5-5 and TRBJ2-7; D tentatively fits TRBD1 or TRBD2 (6 bases each). This CDR3 spans 15 amino acids. Trimming pared 2 bases from V and 2 bases from J, leaving 14 bases between. Germline values: CDR1 SGHKS, CDR2 YYEKEE (reference sequence). CDR3 sequence reads: CASSLGYREAYEQYF. The CDR3, as DNA: TGTGCCAGCAGCTTAGGGTACAGGGAGGCCTACGAGCAGTACTTC.

This clone showed up just once. The chain links TRBV18 to TRBJ1-4; D is possibly TRBD1 (6 bases). The germline V and J ends were trimmed by 3 bases and 8 bases, with 13 bases remaining between them. This CDR3 region has 14 residues. Germline V CDR1 and CDR2: KGHSH, LQKENI. The CDR3 reads CASSPRDTKEKLFF. CDR3 nucleotide sequence: TGTGCCAGCTCACCTCGGGACACCAAAGAAAAACTGTTTTTT.

The chain links TRBV24-1 to TRBJ1-2; 11 nucleotides agree with TRBD1. Trimming removed 3 bases from V and 7 bases from J; junction bases left unmatched: 9. The CDR3 is made up of 16 amino acids. Germline CDR1 KGHDR, CDR2 SFDVKD. The CDR3 coding sequence is TGTGCCACCAGTGATAGCCGGACAGGGGGCGCGGGTGGCTACACCTTC. Residues: CATSDSRTGGAGGYTF.

This clone was observed a single time. This sequence joins TRBV2 and TRBJ2-7, with TRBD2 identical over 10 bases. CDR1 is SNHLY, CDR2 FYNNEI, per germline. Trimming removed 8 bases from V and 12 bases from J; junction bases left unmatched: 16. CDR3 length: 14 amino acids. CDR3 sequence reads: CASSGGSSGRSSYF. The CDR3 DNA sequence: TGTGCCAGCTCAGGGGGATCTAGCGGGAGATCCTCGTACTTC.

This chain connects TRBV6-5 to TRBJ2-7, with 12 positions matching TRBD1. The junction had 4 bases not matched to a gene; V was cut back by 4 bases and J by 6 bases. Looked up from germline, CDR1 is MNHEY and CDR2 is SVGAGI. The CDR3 contains 14 residues. This chain's CDR3 is CASSWDRGRGEQYF. CDR3 DNA: TGTGCCAGCAGTTGGGACAGGGGGCGGGGCGAGCAGTACTTC.

V gene TRBV25-1 combines with J gene TRBJ2-1, with TRBD1 identical over 9 bases. CDR3 length equals 16 residues. In germline, CDR1 is MGHDK, CDR2 SYGVNS. The junction had 5 bases not matched to a gene; V was cut back by 0 bases and J by 5 bases. CDR3 protein: CASSEYRDRDHNEQFF. DNA for the CDR3: TGTGCCAGCAGTGAATACCGGGACAGGGACCACAATGAGCAGTTCTTC.

DNA of the CDR3: TGTGCCACCGAGGGGGGCAGGGATGGCTACACCTTC. It specifies CATEGGRDGYTF. V gene TRBV24-1 combines with J gene TRBJ1-2; D perhaps matches TRBD1 (6 bases). The CDR3 sequence is 12 residues long. The V and J ends lost 9 bases and 6 bases respectively, with 13 bases between them. The germline CDR1 and CDR2 sequences are KGHDR and SFDVKD.

Remarks on this clone: Other DNA sequences from this sample encode an identical CDR3 as well. This sequence joins TRBV27 and TRBJ1-1; D gene ambiguous. V shed 3 bases and J shed 0 bases, with 8 bases lying between them. From germline, CDR1 is MNHEY and CDR2 SMNVEV (reference sequence). CDR3 length equals 14 residues. As DNA, the CDR3 is TGTGCCAGCAGTTTTGGCAGTCTGAACACTGAAGCTTTCTTT. Translated: CASSFGSLNTEAFF.